The clone carrying this T cell receptor (beta chain) was recorded at least ten times. This specimen belongs to a study of glioma-infiltrating T cells. Using RNA template, CDR3s of TCR alpha and beta were amplified with iRepertoire arm-PCR. Using its own MiXCR run on the multiplex PCR reads, TCRdb lists one record per CDR3 protein. The top ten hold 20% to 25% of the sample, which has about 190,000 distinct CDR3 sequences, approximately 30% seen once. Per the germline V gene, CDR1 is LGHDT and CDR2 is YNNKEL (reference sequence). The CDR3 spans 14 residues. Deletions cut 0 bases from V and 6 bases from J, with 9 bases between.

This chain joins TRBV3-1 and TRBJ1-5; D is ambiguous. The receptor's source is a human donor with low-grade glioma or glioblastoma, undergoing nonglioma brain surgery, or in good health (not recorded which). Sequenced input: glioma tissue, nonneoplastic brain tissue, or PBMCs (not recorded which). Here the CDR3 reads CASSQDSSGQPQHF. The DNA for the CDR3 is TGTGCCAGCAGCCAAGACAGTAGTGGTCAGCCCCAGCATTTT.